Listed below are T cell receptor beta chains from one sample, sequenced in a study of cytomegalovirus exposure and HLA in healthy donors. Clones were read by immunoSEQ multiplex PCR, and TCRdb kept only the in-frame ones, dropping some. The table shows about 200,000 clones, with roughly 80% occurring only once. The sequenced sample consisted of PBMCs. Receptor source: a man aged 40-49 years in good health and CMV-seropositive. Each CDR3 is given with its conserved first and last residue. D genes are given only for firm matches. Size values are once, few and many counts, or a class for expanded clones, and some rows have none.

D gene,clone size,V gene,J gene,CDR3 DNA,CDR3 protein
-,-,TRBV6-1,TRBJ2-7,TGTGCCAGCAAAACCCGGGGGTCCCCCTACGAGCAGTACTTC,CASKTRGSPYEQYF
TRBD2,-,TRBV5-1,TRBJ2-2,TGCGCCAGCAGCTCCGGGACTAGCGGGGCCGGGGAGCTGTTTTTT,CASSSGTSGAGELFF
-,few,TRBV28,TRBJ1-1,TGTGCCAGCGGGCGGGGGGTGGTTGAAGCTTTCTTT,CASGRGVVEAFF
-,few,TRBV5-1,TRBJ1-6,TGCGCCAGCAGCTTGTTGGGTACGACCAGGGGTTCACCCCTCCACTTT,CASSLLGTTRGSPLHF
-,-,TRBV2,TRBJ2-7,TGTGCCAGCAGCTCCAACCCTCCCTGCAAAAAGGAGGCGGCCTACGAGCAGTACTTC,CASSSNPPCKKEAAYEQYF
TRBD2,few,TRBV6-4,TRBJ2-3,TGTGCCAGCTCACTAGCGGGAGGAACAGATACGCAGTATTTT,CASSLAGGTDTQYF
-,-,TRBV7-9,TRBJ1-4,TGTGCCAGCAGCTCCCCGGAGGGGTTGATTGAAAAACTGTTTTTT,CASSSPEGLIEKLFF
-,-,TRBV27,TRBJ2-2,TGTGCCAGCAGTGGAGCGAACTGGTACGAGAGCACCGGGGAGCTGTTTTTT,CASSGANWYESTGELFF
-,-,TRBV19,TRBJ1-1,TGTGCCAGTAGAAGACTGGGGGGGGACACTGAAGCTTTCTTT,CASRRLGGDTEAFF
-,-,TRBV6-6,TRBJ2-5,TGTGCCAGCAGCCACAGGGTTGGGGAGACCCAGTACTTC,CASSHRVGETQYF
TRBD2,-,TRBV4-1,TRBJ2-7,TGTGCCAGCAGCCAAGCGGGGGGCCAAGCATCCTACGAGCAGTACTTC,CASSQAGGQASYEQYF
-,once,TRBV6-1,TRBJ1-2,TGTGCCAGCATTGCCGGAAGCACAGGGTTAGATGGCTACACCTTC,CASIAGSTGLDGYTF
-,-,TRBV12-1,TRBJ1-4,TGTGCCAGCAGCCCCCGCCGGGAAAATGAAAAACTGTTTTTT,CASSPRRENEKLFF